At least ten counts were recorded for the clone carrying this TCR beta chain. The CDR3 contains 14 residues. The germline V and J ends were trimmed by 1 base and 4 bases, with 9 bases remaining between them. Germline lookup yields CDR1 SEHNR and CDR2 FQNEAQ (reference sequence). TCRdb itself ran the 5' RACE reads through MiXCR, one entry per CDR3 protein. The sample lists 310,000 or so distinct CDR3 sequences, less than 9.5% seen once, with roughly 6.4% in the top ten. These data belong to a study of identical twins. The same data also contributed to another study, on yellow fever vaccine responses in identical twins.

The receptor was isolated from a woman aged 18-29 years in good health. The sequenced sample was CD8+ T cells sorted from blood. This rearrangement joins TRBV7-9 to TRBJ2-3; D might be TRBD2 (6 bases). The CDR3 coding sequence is TGTGCCAGCAGCTTAGTTCGCGGGGCAGATACGCAGTATTTT. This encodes CASSLVRGADTQYF.